This T cell receptor (beta chain) stems from a study of cytomegalovirus exposure and HLA in healthy donors. Across the whole study: Later, an analysis reported that the 95 to 150 validation repertoires had used the same platform as the roughly 700 first-cohort repertoires.

The CDR3 is made up of 18 amino acids. Germline assignment: CDR1 MGHRA and CDR2 YSYEKL. Losses at the gene ends were 3 bases for V and 1 base for J; bases not matched to a gene: 10. Study-level points and caveats: There were three CMV-associated chains whose specificity for CMV antigens was confirmed in vitro. First-cohort TCR clusters tended to co-occur in the 90 to 150 validation repertoires, a later analysis found. Reportedly, cytomegalovirus status was diagnosed with high sensitivity and specificity.

Data came from immunoSEQ multiplex PCR; TCRdb stores just in-frame clones and leaves some out. Of about 120,000 clones listed, roughly 90% are singletons. This clone was recorded only once. The target antigen is unknown. The chain has TRBV4-1 and TRBJ2-4; 9 nucleotides agree with TRBD2. Sequenced material: PBMCs. This TCR came from a young woman in good health and CMV-seropositive. DNA for the CDR3: TGCGCCAGCAGCCACAACCCCTCTAGCGGGGTGGCCAAAAACATTCAGTACTTC. Its translation: CASSHNPSSGVAKNIQYF.